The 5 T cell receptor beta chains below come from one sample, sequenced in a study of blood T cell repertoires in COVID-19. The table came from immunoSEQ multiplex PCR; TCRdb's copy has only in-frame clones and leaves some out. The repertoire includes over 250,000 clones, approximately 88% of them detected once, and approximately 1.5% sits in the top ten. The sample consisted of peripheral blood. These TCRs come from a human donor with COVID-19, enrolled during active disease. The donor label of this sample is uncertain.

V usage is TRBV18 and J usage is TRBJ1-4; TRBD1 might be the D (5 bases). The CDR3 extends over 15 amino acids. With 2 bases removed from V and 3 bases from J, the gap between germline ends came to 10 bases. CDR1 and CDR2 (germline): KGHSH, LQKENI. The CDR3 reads CASSPSGGPNEKLFF. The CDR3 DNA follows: TGTGCCAGCTCACCATCCGGGGGACCTAATGAAAAACTGTTTTTT.

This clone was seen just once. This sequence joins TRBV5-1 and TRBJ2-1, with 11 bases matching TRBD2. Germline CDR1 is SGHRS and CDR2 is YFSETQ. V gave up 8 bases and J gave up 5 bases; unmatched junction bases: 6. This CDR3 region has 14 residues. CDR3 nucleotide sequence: TGCGCCAGTAAACTAGCGGGGGCAGACAATGAGCAGTTCTTC. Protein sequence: CASKLAGADNEQFF. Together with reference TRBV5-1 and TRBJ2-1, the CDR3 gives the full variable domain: KAGVTQTPRYLIKTRGQQVTLSCSPISGHRSVSWYQQTPGQGLQFLFEYFSETQRNKGNFPGRFSGRQFSNSRSEMNVSTLELGDSALYLCASKLAGADNEQFFGPGTRLTVL.

This CDR3 reads CSVESQQGVGGYTF. DNA of the CDR3: TGCAGCGTTGAAAGCCAACAGGGGGTGGGCGGCTACACCTTC. This sequence joins TRBV29-1 and TRBJ1-2, with 8 bases aligning to TRBD1. The germline gives CDR1 SQVTM, CDR2 ANQGSEA. This CDR3 is 14 amino acids long. Trimming at V came to 2 bases and at J to 8 bases, leaving 10 bases not matched to a gene.

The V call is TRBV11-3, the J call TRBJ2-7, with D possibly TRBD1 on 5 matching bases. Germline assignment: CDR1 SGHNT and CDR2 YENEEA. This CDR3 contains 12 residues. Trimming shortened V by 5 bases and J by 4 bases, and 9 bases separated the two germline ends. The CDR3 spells CASSATDYEQYF. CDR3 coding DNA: TGTGCCAGCAGCGCGACAGATTACGAGCAGTACTTC. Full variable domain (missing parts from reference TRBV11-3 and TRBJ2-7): EAGVVQSPRYKIIEKKQPVAFWCNPISGHNTLYWYLQNLGQGPELLIRYENEEAVDDSQLPKDRFSAERLKGVDSTLKIQPAELGDSAVYLCASSATDYEQYFGPGTRLTVT.

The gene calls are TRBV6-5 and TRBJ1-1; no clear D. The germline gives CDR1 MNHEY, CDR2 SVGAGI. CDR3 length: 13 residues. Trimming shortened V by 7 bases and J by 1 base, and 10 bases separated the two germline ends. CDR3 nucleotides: TGTGCCAGCAAGAGGGTGGAGAACACTGAAGCTTTCTTT. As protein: CASKRVENTEAFF.